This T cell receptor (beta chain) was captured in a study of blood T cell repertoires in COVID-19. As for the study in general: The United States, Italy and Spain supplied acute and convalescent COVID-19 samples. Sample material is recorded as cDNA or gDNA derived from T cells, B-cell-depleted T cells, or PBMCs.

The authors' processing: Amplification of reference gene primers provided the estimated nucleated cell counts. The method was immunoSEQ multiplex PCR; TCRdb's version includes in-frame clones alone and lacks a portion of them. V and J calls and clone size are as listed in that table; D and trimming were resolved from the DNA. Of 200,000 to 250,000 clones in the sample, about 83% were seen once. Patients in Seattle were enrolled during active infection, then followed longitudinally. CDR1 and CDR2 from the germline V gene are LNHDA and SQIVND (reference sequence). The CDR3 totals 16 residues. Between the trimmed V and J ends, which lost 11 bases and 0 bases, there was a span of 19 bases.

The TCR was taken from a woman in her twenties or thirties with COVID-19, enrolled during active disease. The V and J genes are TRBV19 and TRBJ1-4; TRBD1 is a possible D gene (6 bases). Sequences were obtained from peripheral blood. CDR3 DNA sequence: TGTGCCGGGTTGACAGGACGACCTTCAACTAATGAAAAACTGTTTTTT. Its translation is CAGLTGRPSTNEKLFF.